This entry is about one TCR beta chain. These data are taken from a study of technical replicates of blood from a handful of donors. Only in-frame clones appear in the TCRdb table, and some are missing; sequencing was by immunoSEQ multiplex PCR. The sample holds 70,000 or so clones; roughly 89% are singletons and the top ten take around 0.34%. Germline V gene sequence: CDR1 SEHNR, CDR2 FQNEAQ (reference sequence). V dropped 10 bases and J dropped 6 bases, with 18 bases sitting between them. The CDR3 sequence is 14 residues long. Specimen: T cells isolated from PBMCs. The origin of this receptor is a human donor in good health. Some clones in this sample may be carry-over from other donors' samples. V usage is TRBV7-9 and J usage is TRBJ2-2; D gene uncertain. The CDR3 reads CATPSRQYAGELFF. The DNA of the CDR3 is TGTGCCACCCCGTCGCGACAATACGCCGGGGAGCTGTTTTTT.